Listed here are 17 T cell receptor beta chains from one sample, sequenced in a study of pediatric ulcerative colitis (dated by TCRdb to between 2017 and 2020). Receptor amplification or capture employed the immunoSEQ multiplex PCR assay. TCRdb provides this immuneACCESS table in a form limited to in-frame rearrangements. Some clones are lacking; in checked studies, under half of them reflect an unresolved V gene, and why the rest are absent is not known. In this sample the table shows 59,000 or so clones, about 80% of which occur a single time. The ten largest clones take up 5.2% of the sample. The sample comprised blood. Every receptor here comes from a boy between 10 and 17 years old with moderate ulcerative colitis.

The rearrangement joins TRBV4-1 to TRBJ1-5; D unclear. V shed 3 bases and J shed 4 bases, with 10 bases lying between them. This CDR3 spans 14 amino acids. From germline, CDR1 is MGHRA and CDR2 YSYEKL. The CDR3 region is CASSHPPLNQPQHF. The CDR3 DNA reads TGCGCCAGCAGCCACCCTCCCCTGAATCAGCCCCAGCATTTT.

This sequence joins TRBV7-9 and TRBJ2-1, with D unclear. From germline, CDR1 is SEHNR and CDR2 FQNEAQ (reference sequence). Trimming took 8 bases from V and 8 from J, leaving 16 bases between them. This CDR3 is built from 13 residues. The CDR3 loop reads CASLGSLRDEQFF. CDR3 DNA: TGTGCCAGCCTGGGCAGTTTAAGGGATGAGCAGTTCTTC.

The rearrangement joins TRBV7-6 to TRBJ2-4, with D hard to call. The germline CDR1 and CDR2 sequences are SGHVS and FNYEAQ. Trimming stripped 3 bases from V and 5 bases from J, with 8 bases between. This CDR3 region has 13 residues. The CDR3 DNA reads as TGTGCCAGCAGCTTGGGCGTAGAAAACATTCAGTACTTC. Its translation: CASSLGVENIQYF.

This CDR3 is CASSPPAGGEDNEQFF. In DNA, the CDR3 is TGTGCCAGCTCACCACCGGCGGGGGGTGAAGACAATGAGCAGTTCTTC. This chain connects TRBV18 to TRBJ2-1, with 8 bases that match TRBD2. Germline values: CDR1 KGHSH, CDR2 LQKENI. Unmatched junction bases numbered 6, after V lost 0 bases and J lost 5 bases. The CDR3 is 16 amino acids.

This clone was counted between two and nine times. CDR3 coding DNA: TGTGCCAGCACTAGACAGGACCTATCCTACGAGCAGTACTTC. It yields the protein CASTRQDLSYEQYF. The V gene is TRBV5-6, the J gene TRBJ2-7; tentative D call: TRBD1 (6 bases). Trimming removed 6 bases from V and 1 base from J, with 14 bases in between. The CDR3 extends over 14 amino acids. The V gene's germline CDR1 is SGHDT and CDR2 YYEEEE. Full variable domain (outside the CDR3, taken from reference TRBV5-6 and TRBJ2-7): DAGVTQSPTHLIKTRGQQVTLRCSPKSGHDTVSWYQQALGQGPQFIFQYYEEEERQRGNFPDRFSGHQFPNYSSELNVNALLLGDSALYLCASTRQDLSYEQYFGPGTRLTVT.

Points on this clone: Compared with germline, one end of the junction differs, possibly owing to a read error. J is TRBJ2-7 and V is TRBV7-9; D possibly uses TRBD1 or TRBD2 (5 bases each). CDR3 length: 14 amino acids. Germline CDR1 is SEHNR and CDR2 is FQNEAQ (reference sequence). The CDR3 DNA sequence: TGTGCCAGCAGCTTAGGTGCCTCCGGGACGGAGATAAACTTC. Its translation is CASSLGASGTEINF.

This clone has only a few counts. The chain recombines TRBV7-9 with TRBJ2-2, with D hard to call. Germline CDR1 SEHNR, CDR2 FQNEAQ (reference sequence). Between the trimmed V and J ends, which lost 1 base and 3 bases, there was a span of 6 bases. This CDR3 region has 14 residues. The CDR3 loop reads CASSLGQYTGELFF. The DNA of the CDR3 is TGTGCCAGCAGCTTAGGCCAGTACACCGGGGAGCTGTTTTTT.

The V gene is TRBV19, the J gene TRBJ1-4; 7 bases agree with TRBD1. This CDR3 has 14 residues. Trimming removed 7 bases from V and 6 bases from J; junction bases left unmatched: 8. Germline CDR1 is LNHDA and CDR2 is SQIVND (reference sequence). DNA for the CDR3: TGTGCCAGTATGGGACAGCAACCATATGAAAAACTGTTTTTT. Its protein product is CASMGQQPYEKLFF.

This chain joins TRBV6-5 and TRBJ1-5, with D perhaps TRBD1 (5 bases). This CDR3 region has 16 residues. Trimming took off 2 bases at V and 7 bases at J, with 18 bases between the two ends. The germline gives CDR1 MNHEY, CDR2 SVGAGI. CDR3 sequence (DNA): TGTGCCAGCAGTTACCGTTCCCGGGGGGATCAACAGCCCCAGCATTTT. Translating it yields CASSYRSRGDQQPQHF.

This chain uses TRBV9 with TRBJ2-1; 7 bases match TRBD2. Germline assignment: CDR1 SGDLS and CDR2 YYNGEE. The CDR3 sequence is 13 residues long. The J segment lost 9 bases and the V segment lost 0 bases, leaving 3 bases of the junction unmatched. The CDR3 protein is CASSVDSGGEQFF. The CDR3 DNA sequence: TGTGCCAGCAGCGTAGACTCGGGAGGTGAGCAGTTCTTC.

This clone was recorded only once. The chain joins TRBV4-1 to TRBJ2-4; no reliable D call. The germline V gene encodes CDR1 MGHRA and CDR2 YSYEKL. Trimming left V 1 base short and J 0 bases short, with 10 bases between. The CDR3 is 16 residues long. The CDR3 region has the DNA TGCGCCAGCAGCCAAGTTCCGGCACTAGCCAAAAACATTCAGTACTTC. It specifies CASSQVPALAKNIQYF.

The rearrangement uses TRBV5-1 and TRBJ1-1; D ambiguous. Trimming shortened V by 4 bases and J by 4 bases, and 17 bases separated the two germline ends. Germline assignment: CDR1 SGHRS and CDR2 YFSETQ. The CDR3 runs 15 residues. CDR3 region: CASSPRSFFGTEAFF. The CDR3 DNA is TGCGCCAGCAGCCCCCGCTCCTTTTTTGGCACTGAAGCTTTCTTT.

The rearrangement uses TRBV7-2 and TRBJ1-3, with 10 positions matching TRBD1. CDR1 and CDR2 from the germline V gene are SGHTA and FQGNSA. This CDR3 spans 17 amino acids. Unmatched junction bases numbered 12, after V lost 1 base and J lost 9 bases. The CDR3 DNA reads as TGTGCCAGCAGCTTAGTATCGGGACAGGGGAACCGTGGCACCATATATTTT. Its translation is CASSLVSGQGNRGTIYF.

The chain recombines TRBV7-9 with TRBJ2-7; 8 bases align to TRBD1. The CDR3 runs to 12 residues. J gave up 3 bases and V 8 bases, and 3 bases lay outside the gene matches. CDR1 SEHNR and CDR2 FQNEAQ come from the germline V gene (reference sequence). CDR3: CASSTGGYEQYF. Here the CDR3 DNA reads TGTGCCAGCTCCACAGGGGGCTACGAGCAGTACTTC.

The CDR3 region is CASSFQPPYEQYF. The CDR3 DNA reads as TGCGCCAGCAGCTTTCAACCACCCTACGAGCAGTACTTC. The chain employs TRBV5-1 and TRBJ2-7; D call uncertain. The germline V gene encodes CDR1 SGHRS and CDR2 YFSETQ. The ends were cut back, 2 bases at V and 2 bases at J, with 8 bases in the middle. The CDR3 is 13 residues long.

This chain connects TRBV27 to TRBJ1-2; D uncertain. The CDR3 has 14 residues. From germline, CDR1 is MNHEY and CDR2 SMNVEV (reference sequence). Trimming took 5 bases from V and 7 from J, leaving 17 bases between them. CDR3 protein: CASSGWKDIPGYTF. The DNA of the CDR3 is TGTGCCAGCAGTGGTTGGAAAGATATTCCTGGCTACACCTTC.

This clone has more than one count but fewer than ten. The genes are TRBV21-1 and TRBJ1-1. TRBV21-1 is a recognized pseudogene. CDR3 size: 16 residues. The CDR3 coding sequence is TGTGCCAGCAGGCCAAAGGGGGGTAGCATGAACACTGAAGCTTTCTTT. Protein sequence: CASRPKGGSMNTEAFF.